What follows describes a single T cell receptor (beta chain). Its antigen remains unidentified. CDR3 length equals 15 residues. The V and J ends lost 5 bases and 2 bases respectively, with 14 bases between them. CDR1 is LNHDA and CDR2 is SQIVND in the germline V gene (reference sequence). The data were obtained in a study of T cells in Graves' hyperthyroidism and ophthalmopathy. Newly diagnosed hyperthyroidism, duration under 2 months, in patients aged 18 to 65. Amplification of TCR beta CDR3 regions was performed using RNA transcripts as template. With the HTBI primer set, the TCR CDR3 went through a first round of RT-PCR. TCRdb re-called the multiplex PCR reads with MiXCR, one entry per CDR3 protein. The data contain approximately 400,000 distinct CDR3 sequences, around 14% of them singletons. Notes on the study in general: By a 13 V-J model, ophthalmopathy was set apart from stable hyperthyroidism.

The specimen sequenced was blood. The V and J genes are TRBV19 and TRBJ2-3; the D gene is possibly TRBD2 (6 bases). This TCR was sampled from a woman in her 30s with Graves' hyperthyroidism. For the CDR3, the DNA is TGTGCCAGTAGTGAGGGTGGGGGGAACACAGATACGCAGTATTTT. Translated, it gives CASSEGGGNTDTQYF.